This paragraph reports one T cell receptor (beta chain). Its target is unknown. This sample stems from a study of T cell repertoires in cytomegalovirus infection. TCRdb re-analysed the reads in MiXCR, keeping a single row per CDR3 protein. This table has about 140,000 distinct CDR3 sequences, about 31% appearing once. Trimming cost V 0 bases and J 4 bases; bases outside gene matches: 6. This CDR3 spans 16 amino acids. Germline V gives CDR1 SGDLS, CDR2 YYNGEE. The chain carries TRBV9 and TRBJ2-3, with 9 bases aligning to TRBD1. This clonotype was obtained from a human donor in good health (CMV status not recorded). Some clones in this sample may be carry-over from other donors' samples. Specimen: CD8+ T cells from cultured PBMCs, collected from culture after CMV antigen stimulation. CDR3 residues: CASSVVGDRAPDTQYF. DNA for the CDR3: TGTGCCAGCAGCGTAGTTGGGGACAGGGCTCCAGATACGCAGTATTTT.